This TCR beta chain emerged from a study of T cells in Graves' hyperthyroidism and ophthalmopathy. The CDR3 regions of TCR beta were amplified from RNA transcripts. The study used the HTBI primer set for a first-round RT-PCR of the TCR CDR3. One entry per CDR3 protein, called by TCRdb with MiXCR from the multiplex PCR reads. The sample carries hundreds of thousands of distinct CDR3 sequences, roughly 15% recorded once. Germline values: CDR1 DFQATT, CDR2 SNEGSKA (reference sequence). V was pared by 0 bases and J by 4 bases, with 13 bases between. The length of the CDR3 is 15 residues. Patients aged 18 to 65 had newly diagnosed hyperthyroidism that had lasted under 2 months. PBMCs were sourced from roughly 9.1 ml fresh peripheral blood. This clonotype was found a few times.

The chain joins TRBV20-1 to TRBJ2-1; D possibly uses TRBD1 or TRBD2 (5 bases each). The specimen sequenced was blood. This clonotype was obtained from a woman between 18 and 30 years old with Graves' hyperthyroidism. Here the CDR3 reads CSARDGLWGYNEQFF. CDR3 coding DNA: TGCAGTGCTAGAGATGGGCTATGGGGGTACAATGAGCAGTTCTTC.